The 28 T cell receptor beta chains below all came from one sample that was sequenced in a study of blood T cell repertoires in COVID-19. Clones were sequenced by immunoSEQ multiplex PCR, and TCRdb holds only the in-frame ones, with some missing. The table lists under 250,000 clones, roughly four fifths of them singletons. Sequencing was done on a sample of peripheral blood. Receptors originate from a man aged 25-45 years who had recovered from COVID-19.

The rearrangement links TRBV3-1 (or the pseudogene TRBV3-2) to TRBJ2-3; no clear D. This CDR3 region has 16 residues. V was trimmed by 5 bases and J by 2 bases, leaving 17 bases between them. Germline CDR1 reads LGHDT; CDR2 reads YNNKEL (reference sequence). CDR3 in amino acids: CASSDTPTEITDTQYF. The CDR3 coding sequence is TGTGCCAGCAGCGACACCCCTACCGAGATCACAGATACGCAGTATTTT.

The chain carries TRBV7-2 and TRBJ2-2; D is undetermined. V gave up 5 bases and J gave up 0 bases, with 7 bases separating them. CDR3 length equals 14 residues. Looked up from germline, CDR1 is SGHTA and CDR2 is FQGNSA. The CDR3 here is CASSPLANTGELFF. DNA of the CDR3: TGTGCCAGCAGCCCCCTCGCGAACACCGGGGAGCTGTTTTTT.

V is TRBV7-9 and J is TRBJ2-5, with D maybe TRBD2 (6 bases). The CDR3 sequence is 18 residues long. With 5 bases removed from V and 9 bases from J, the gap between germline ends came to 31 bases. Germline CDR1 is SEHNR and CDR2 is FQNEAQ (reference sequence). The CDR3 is CASSPNWVLGGTGSAQYF. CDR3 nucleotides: TGTGCCAGCAGCCCCAATTGGGTCCTTGGGGGGACTGGTAGTGCCCAGTACTTC.

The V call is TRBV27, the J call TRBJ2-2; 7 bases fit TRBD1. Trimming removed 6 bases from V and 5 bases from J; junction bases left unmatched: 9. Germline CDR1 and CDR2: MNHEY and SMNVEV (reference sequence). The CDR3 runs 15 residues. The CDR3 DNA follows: TGTGCCAGCAGACTCGGACAGGTTCAAACCGGGGAGCTGTTTTTT. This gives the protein CASRLGQVQTGELFF.

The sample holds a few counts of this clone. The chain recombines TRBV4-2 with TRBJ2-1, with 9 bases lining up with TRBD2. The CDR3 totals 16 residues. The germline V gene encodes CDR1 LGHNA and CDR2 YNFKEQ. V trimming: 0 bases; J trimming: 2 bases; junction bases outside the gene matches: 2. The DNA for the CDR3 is TGTGCCAGCAGCCAAGACGGGACTAGCCCCTACAATGAGCAGTTCTTC. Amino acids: CASSQDGTSPYNEQFF.

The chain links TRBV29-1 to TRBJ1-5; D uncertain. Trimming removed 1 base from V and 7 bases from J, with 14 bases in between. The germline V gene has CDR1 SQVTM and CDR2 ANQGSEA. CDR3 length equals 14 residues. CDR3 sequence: CSVEAAGYGQPQHF. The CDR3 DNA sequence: TGCAGCGTTGAAGCGGCGGGTTATGGCCAGCCCCAGCATTTT. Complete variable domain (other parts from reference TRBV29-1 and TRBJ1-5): SAVISQKPSRDICQRGTSLTIQCQVDSQVTMMFWYRQQPGQSLTLIATANQGSEATYESGFVIDKFPISRPNLTFSTLTVSNMSPEDSSIYLCSVEAAGYGQPQHFGDGTRLSIL.

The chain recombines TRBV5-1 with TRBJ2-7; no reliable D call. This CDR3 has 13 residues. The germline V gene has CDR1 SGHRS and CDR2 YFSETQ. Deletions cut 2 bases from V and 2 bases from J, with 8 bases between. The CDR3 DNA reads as TGCGCCAGCAGCTTCGACACGACCTACGAGCAGTACTTC. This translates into CASSFDTTYEQYF.

CDR3 sequence reads: CASSRDSPNTGELFF. In nucleotides, the CDR3 is TGTGCCAGCTCCCGGGACAGCCCTAACACCGGGGAGCTGTTTTTT. The chain recombines TRBV18 with TRBJ2-2, with 7 bases aligning to TRBD1. V shed 6 bases and J 2 bases; nucleotides not matched to a gene: 6. This CDR3 has 15 residues. CDR1 and CDR2 (germline): KGHSH, LQKENI.

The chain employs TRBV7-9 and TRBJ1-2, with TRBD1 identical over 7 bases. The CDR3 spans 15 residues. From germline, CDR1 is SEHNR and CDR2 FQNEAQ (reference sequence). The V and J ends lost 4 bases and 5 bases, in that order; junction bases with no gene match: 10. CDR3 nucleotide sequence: TGTGCCAGCAGCTCCATACGGGACAGCCTATATGGCTACACCTTC. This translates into CASSSIRDSLYGYTF.

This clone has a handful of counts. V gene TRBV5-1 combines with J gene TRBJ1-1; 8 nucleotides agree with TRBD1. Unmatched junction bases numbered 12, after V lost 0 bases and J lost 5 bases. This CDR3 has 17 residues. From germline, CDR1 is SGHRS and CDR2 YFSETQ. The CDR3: CASSLEPIGDRTTEAFF. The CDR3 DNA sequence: TGCGCCAGCAGCTTGGAGCCCATAGGGGACAGGACAACTGAAGCTTTCTTT.

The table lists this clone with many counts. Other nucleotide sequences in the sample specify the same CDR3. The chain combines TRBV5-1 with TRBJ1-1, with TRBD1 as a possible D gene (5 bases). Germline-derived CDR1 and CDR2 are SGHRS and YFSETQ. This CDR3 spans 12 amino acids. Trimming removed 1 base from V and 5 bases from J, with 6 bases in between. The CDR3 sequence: CASSLPGTEAFF. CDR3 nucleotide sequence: TGCGCCAGCAGCTTGCCAGGGACTGAAGCTTTCTTT.

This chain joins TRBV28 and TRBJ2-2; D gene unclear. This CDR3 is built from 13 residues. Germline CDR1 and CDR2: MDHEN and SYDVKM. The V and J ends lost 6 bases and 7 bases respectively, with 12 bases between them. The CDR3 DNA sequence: TGTGCCAGCAGCCTTAGCATTAGCGGGGAGCTGTTTTTT. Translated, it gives CASSLSISGELFF.

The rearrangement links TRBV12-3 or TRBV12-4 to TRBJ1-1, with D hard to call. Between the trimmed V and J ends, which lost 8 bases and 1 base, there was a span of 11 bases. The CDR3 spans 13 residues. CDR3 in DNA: TGTGCCAGCGCCCCCGGGAGGAACACTGAAGCTTTCTTT. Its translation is CASAPGRNTEAFF.

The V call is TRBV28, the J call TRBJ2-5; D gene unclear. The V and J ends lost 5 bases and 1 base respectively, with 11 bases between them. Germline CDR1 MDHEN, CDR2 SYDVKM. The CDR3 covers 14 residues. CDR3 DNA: TGTGCCAGCAGTCCACACACAGCCCAAGAGACCCAGTACTTC. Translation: CASSPHTAQETQYF.

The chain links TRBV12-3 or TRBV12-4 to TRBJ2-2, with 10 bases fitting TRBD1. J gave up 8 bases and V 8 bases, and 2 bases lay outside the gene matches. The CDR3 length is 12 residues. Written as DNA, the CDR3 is TGTGCCAGCGGACAGGGGGTTGGGGAGCTGTTTTTT. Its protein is CASGQGVGELFF.

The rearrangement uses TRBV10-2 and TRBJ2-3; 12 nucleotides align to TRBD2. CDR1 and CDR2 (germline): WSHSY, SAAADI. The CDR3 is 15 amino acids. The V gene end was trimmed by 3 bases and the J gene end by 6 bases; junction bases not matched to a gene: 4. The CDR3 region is CASSDPSGGVDTQYF. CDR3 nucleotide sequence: TGCGCCAGCAGTGATCCTAGCGGGGGGGTGGATACGCAGTATTTT.

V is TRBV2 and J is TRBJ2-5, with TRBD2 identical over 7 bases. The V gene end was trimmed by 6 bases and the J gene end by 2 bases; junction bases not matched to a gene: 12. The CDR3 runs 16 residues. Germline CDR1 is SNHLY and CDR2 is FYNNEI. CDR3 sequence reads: CASSYSSGGTQETQYF. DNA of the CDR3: TGTGCCAGCAGCTACTCGTCCGGGGGGACTCAAGAGACCCAGTACTTC.

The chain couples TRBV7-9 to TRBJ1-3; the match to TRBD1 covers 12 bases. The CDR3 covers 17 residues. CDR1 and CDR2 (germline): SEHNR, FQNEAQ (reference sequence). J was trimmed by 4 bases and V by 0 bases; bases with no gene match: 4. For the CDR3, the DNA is TGTGCCAGCAGCTTAGCGTGGGGACAGGGGGCCGGAAACACCATATATTTT. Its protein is CASSLAWGQGAGNTIYF.

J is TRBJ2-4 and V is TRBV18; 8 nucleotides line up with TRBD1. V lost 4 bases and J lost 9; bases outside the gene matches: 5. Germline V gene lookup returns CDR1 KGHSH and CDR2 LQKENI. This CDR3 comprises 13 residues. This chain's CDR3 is CASSRTGFGIQYF. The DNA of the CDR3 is TGTGCCAGCTCACGGACAGGGTTTGGCATTCAGTACTTC.

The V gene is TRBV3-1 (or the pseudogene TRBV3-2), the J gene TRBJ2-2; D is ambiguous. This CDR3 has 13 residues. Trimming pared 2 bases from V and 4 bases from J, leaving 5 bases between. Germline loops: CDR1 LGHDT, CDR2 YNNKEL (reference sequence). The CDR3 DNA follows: TGTGCCAGCAGCCAACTCCCCACCGGGGAGCTGTTTTTT. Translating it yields CASSQLPTGELFF.

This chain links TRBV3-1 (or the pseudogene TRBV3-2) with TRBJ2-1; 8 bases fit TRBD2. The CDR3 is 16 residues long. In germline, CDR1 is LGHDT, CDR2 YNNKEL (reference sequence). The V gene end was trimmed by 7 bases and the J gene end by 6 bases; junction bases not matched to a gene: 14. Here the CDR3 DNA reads TGTGCCAGCACCCCTTCGAGCGGGGGCCCTTCCAATGAGCAGTTCTTC. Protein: CASTPSSGGPSNEQFF.

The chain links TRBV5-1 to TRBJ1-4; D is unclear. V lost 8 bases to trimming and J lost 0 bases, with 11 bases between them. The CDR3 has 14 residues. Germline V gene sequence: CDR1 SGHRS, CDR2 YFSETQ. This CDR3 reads CASTVSATNEKLFF. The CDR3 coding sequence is TGCGCCAGTACAGTTTCTGCAACTAATGAAAAACTGTTTTTT.

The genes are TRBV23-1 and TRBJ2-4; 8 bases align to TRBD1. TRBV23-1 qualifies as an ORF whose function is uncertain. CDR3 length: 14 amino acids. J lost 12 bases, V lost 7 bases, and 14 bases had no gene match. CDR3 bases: TGCGCCAGCAATAGGCAGGGGGCCCGAGGGACTCAGTACTTC. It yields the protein CASNRQGARGTQYF.

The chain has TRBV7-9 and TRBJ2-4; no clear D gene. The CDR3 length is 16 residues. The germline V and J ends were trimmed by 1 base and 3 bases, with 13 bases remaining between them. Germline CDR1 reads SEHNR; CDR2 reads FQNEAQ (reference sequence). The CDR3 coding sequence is TGTGCCAGCAGCTTAGGTCTTAGATCGGGCAAAAACATTCAGTACTTC. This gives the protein CASSLGLRSGKNIQYF.

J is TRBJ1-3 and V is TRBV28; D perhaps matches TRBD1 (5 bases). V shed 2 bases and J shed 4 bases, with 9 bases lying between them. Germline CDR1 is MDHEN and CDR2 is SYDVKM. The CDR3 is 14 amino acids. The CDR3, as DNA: TGTGCCAGCAGTTTAGCAGGGATCGGAAACACCATATATTTT. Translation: CASSLAGIGNTIYF.

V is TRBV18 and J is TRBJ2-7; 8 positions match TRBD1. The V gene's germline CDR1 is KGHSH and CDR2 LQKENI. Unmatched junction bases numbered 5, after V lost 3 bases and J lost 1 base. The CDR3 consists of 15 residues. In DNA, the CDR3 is TGTGCCAGCTCACCTGTCACAGGGGGATCCTACGAGCAGTACTTC. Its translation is CASSPVTGGSYEQYF.

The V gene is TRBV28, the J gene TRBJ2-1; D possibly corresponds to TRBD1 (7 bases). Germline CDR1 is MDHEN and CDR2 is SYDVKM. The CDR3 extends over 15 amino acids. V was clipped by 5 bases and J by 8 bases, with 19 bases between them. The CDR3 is CASSPPGLTGYEQFF. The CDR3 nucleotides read TGTGCCAGCAGTCCACCGGGACTGACAGGGTATGAGCAGTTCTTC.

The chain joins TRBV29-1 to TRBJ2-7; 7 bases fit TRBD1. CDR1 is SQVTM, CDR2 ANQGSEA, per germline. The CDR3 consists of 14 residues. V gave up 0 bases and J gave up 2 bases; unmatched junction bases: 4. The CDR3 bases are TGCAGCGTTGAAGAGGACAGGCCCCCCTACGAGCAGTACTTC. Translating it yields CSVEEDRPPYEQYF.